This T cell receptor (beta chain) emerged from a study of CD8 T cells in Susac syndrome. Germline-derived CDR1 and CDR2 are SGHTA and FQGNSA. V lost 5 bases, J lost 0 bases, and 11 bases lay in between. The CDR3 covers 15 residues. RNA was extracted with the RNeasy kit, and a quantity of roughly 0.5 to 1 ug was reverse transcribed using random hexamers. Multiplex PCR with immunoSEQ amplified the TCR beta CDR3 across 54 Vbeta and 13 Jbeta. TCRdb re-called the immunoSEQ multiplex PCR reads through MiXCR, storing one row per CDR3 protein. The table records around 170,000 distinct CDR3 sequences, roughly 94% of them present only once. Healthy donors were controls matched for age and sex. The authors negatively isolated CD8+ and CD4+ T cells and FACS-enriched TEMRA cells.

The origin of this receptor is a human donor in good health. This chain joins TRBV7-2 and TRBJ2-1; D is unclear. The sequenced sample consisted of CD4+ T cells from PBMCs. The CDR3 sequence: CASSPDQSSYNEQFF. The CDR3 DNA follows: TGTGCCAGCAGCCCCGACCAGAGCTCCTACAATGAGCAGTTCTTC.